Included here is one T cell receptor (beta chain) sequence, with context. There are 11 residues in the CDR3. Deletions cut 3 bases from V and 2 bases from J, with 4 bases between. The germline V gene encodes CDR1 SQVTM and CDR2 ANQGSEA. These data are taken from a study of blood T cell repertoires in COVID-19. On the study more broadly: Material from acute and convalescent COVID-19 was sourced from the United States, Italy and Spain. T cells, B-cell-depleted T cells, or PBMCs provided the cDNA or gDNA that served as material.

The method was immunoSEQ multiplex PCR; TCRdb's version includes in-frame clones alone and lacks a portion of them. The repertoire holds about 240,000 clones, about nine tenths seen once, with under 6.5% in the top ten. The sample was peripheral blood. V gene TRBV29-1 combines with J gene TRBJ1-1; D is unresolved. The TCR sequence derives from a man in his 60s with acute or convalescent COVID-19. The DNA of the CDR3 is TGCAGCGTTGAGGGCAACACTGAAGCTTTCTTT. This translates into CSVEGNTEAFF.